This T cell receptor (beta chain) was recorded in a study of T cell repertoires in aging, cancer and after chemotherapy. In the study overall: Repeat sampling of healthy donors over several months to years showed clear clonal overlap. Study-wide results and caveats: Untreated cancer patients had significantly lower blood TCR diversity than age-matched healthy donors. Across the chemotherapy interval, each cancer cohort showed higher median generation probability, suggesting thymic rebound.

The template was genomic DNA from peripheral blood, not RNA. Remarks on this clonotype: As yet, its antigen is unknown.

Multiplex touch-down PCR with TRB-A/B primers amplified rearranged V-D-J TRB sequences. From the multiplex PCR reads, TCRdb called clonotypes with MiXCR, one entry per CDR3 protein. The table lists thousands of distinct CDR3 sequences, 25% to 35% of them singletons. This CDR3 contains 13 residues. Trimming shortened V by 5 bases and J by 6 bases, and 14 bases separated the two germline ends. Germline V gene sequence: CDR1 SEHNR, CDR2 FQNEAQ (reference sequence). Sequencing input: blood. The chain has TRBV7-9 and TRBJ2-7, with a tentative D call TRBD1 (6 bases). This TCR was sampled from a human donor in good health. CDR3 region: CASSTTTGSEQYF. CDR3 nucleotide sequence: TGTGCCAGCAGCACGACAACAGGGTCCGAGCAGTACTTC.